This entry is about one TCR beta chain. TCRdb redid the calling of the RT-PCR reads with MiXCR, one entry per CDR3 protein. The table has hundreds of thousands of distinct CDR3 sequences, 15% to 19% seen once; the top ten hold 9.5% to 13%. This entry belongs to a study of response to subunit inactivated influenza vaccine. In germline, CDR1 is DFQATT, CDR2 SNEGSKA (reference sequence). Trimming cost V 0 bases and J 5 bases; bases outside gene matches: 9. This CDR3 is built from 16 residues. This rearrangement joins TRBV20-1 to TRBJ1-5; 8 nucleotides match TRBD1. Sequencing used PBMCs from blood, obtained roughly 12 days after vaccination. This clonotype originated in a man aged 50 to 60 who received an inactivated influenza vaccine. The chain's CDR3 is CSARDRGQVFDQPQHF. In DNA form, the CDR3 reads TGCAGTGCTAGAGATAGGGGACAGGTTTTCGATCAGCCCCAGCATTTT.